The next 24 T cell receptor beta chains were all read from a single sample in a study of neurological immune-mediated disorders. TCRdb processed the 5' RACE reads anew with MiXCR; each CDR3 protein has one entry. The table records 55,000 to 75,000 distinct CDR3 sequences, about 5.2% of them present only once. The sequencing input was PBMCs. The origin of the receptors is a human donor with multiple sclerosis. The donor label of this sample is uncertain.

This clonotype has ten or more counts. V is TRBV10-2 and J is TRBJ1-6; tentative D call: TRBD1 (6 bases). CDR1 and CDR2 from the germline V gene are WSHSY and SAAADI. The V gene lost 6 bases and the J gene lost 0 bases, with 15 bases spanning the gap. The CDR3 is made up of 17 amino acids. The CDR3 loop reads CASSLRGPSSYNSPLHF. CDR3 sequence (DNA): TGCGCCAGCAGCCTCAGGGGCCCTAGCTCCTATAATTCACCCCTCCACTTT.

This clonotype came up many times. The CDR3 region is CASSRPAKGYGYTF. The CDR3 nucleotides read TGTGCCAGCAGCCGACCGGCAAAGGGCTATGGCTACACCTTC. The rearrangement joins TRBV9 to TRBJ1-2; D is undetermined. V lost 4 bases, J lost 4 bases, and 14 bases lay in between. The germline CDR1 and CDR2 sequences are SGDLS and YYNGEE. CDR3 size: 14 residues.

In this sample, this clonotype turned up many times. The chain links TRBV9 to TRBJ2-2; 7 bases align to TRBD1. J was trimmed by 3 bases and V by 3 bases; bases with no gene match: 5. CDR1 is SGDLS, CDR2 YYNGEE, per germline. CDR3 size: 15 residues. The CDR3 reads CASSATGLDTGELFF. The CDR3, as DNA: TGTGCCAGCAGCGCGACAGGGCTCGACACCGGGGAGCTGTTTTTT.

This clonotype has at least ten counts. The chain is built from TRBV5-6 and TRBJ2-7, with D possibly TRBD2 on 6 matching bases. The CDR3 loop spans 14 amino acids. Germline V CDR1 and CDR2: SGHDT, YYEEEE. Trimming shortened V by 6 bases and J by 1 base, and 14 bases separated the two germline ends. The CDR3 DNA reads TGTGCCAGCACCCTCGGCGGAGGGTCCTACGAGCAGTACTTC. Protein: CASTLGGGSYEQYF.

Many counts were recorded for this clonotype. The V gene is TRBV9, the J gene TRBJ2-2; TRBD2 is a possible D gene (5 bases). V was cut by 2 bases and J by 1 base, with 12 bases left in between. The CDR3 runs to 16 residues. Germline values: CDR1 SGDLS, CDR2 YYNGEE. The CDR3 sequence is CASSVSGSGNTGELFF. In DNA form, the CDR3 reads TGTGCCAGCAGCGTGTCGGGAAGCGGGAACACCGGGGAGCTGTTTTTT.

This clonotype has ten or more counts. The chain links TRBV12-3 or TRBV12-4 to TRBJ1-2, with D maybe TRBD1 (5 bases). The CDR3 is 14 amino acids. V was trimmed by 3 bases and J by 7 bases, leaving 15 bases between them. The CDR3 spells CASSFAGHTGGYTF. CDR3 in DNA: TGTGCCAGCAGTTTCGCCGGACACACTGGTGGCTACACCTTC.

This clonotype was recorded at least ten times. This rearrangement joins TRBV5-1 to TRBJ1-2, with 8 bases aligning to TRBD1. This CDR3 has 13 residues. Losses at the gene ends were 7 bases for V and 0 bases for J; bases not matched to a gene: 2. CDR1 and CDR2 (germline): SGHRS, YFSETQ. The CDR3 is CASAGGPNYGYTF. DNA of the CDR3: TGCGCCAGCGCAGGGGGCCCTAACTATGGCTACACCTTC.

The sample holds many counts of this clonotype. This chain connects TRBV20-1 to TRBJ2-5, with 10 bases fitting TRBD2. The germline V gene encodes CDR1 DFQATT and CDR2 SNEGSKA (reference sequence). With 0 bases clipped from V and 2 bases from J, the junction kept 3 bases outside the gene matches. This CDR3 spans 15 amino acids. The CDR3 region is CSARDPSGGQETQYF. CDR3 nucleotides: TGCAGTGCTAGAGACCCTAGCGGGGGTCAAGAGACCCAGTACTTC.

This clonotype was seen at least ten times. V usage is TRBV3-1 and J usage is TRBJ1-2; unclear D gene. This CDR3 region has 12 residues. The V end lost 1 base, the J end lost 7 bases, and 7 bases lay between the germline ends. In germline, CDR1 is LGHDT, CDR2 YNNKEL (reference sequence). The CDR3 spells CASSQAPSGYTF. The CDR3 nucleotides read TGTGCCAGCAGCCAAGCCCCCAGTGGCTACACCTTC.

This clonotype has at least ten counts. The chain recombines TRBV6-6 with TRBJ1-1; D ambiguous. Trimming pared 0 bases from V and 0 bases from J, leaving 5 bases between. This CDR3 has 14 amino acids. Per germline, CDR1 MNHNY and CDR2 SVGAGI (reference sequence). CDR3 DNA sequence: TGTGCCAGCAGTTACTCGAACATGAACACTGAAGCTTTCTTT. It specifies CASSYSNMNTEAFF.

This clonotype was counted many times. The DNA for the CDR3 is TGCGCCAGCAGCCAAGATGATCCCAAGCGGGGCCCTACAGATACGCAGTATTTT. Encoded protein: CASSQDDPKRGPTDTQYF. This chain connects TRBV4-1 to TRBJ2-3, with TRBD2 matching 7 bases. There are 18 residues in the CDR3. CDR1 is MGHRA and CDR2 is YSYEKL in the germline V gene. Trimming took 0 bases from V and 3 from J; bases not matched to a gene: 12.

At least ten counts were recorded for this clonotype. CDR3 sequence reads: CASSLILGDTQYF. CDR3 DNA: TGCGCCAGCAGCTTGATTCTGGGGGATACGCAGTATTTT. This chain links TRBV5-1 with TRBJ2-3; D remains unclear. The CDR3 has 13 amino acids. The germline V and J ends were trimmed by 1 base and 6 bases, with 9 bases remaining between them. CDR1 is SGHRS and CDR2 is YFSETQ in the germline V gene.

The table lists this clonotype with many counts. This chain links TRBV6-5 with TRBJ2-7; possibly TRBD1 for D (6 bases). V lost 8 bases and J lost 4, with 24 bases in between. Germline V lookup: CDR1 MNHEY, CDR2 SVGAGI. This CDR3 comprises 16 residues. The CDR3 loop reads CASGTTPLLRRYEQYF. CDR3 in DNA: TGTGCCAGCGGGACAACTCCTCTCCTACGACGTTACGAGCAGTACTTC.

This clonotype was recorded at least ten times. CDR3 sequence: CASSLLGADEKLFF. The CDR3, as DNA: TGCGCCAGCAGCTTGTTAGGGGCTGATGAAAAACTGTTTTTT. The chain employs TRBV5-1 and TRBJ1-4; tentative D call: TRBD1 (5 bases). Germline CDR1 is SGHRS and CDR2 is YFSETQ. This CDR3 has 14 residues. Trimming shortened V by 1 base and J by 6 bases, and 10 bases separated the two germline ends. Complete variable domain (other parts from reference TRBV5-1 and TRBJ1-4): KAGVTQTPRYLIKTRGQQVTLSCSPISGHRSVSWYQQTPGQGLQFLFEYFSETQRNKGNFPGRFSGRQFSNSRSEMNVSTLELGDSALYLCASSLLGADEKLFFGSGTQLSVL.

The chain carries TRBV18 and TRBJ1-2, with a weak D call TRBD1 (6 bases). V was pared by 3 bases and J by 4 bases, with 9 bases between. This CDR3 is 13 amino acids long. Germline V lookup: CDR1 KGHSH, CDR2 LQKENI. The CDR3 DNA follows: TGTGCCAGCTCACCCGACAGGCCCTATGGCTACACCTTC. Its protein is CASSPDRPYGYTF.

There are many counts of this clonotype. This rearrangement joins TRBV7-6 to TRBJ1-5; maybe TRBD1 (5 bases). The V gene's germline CDR1 is SGHVS and CDR2 FNYEAQ. V shed 1 base and J shed 7 bases, with 17 bases lying between them. The CDR3 spans 16 residues. The CDR3 DNA sequence: TGTGCCAGCAGCTTAGGCCCCGGGGGAGTTAGACAGCCCCAGCATTTT. Residues: CASSLGPGGVRQPQHF.

There are many counts of this clonotype. The chain combines TRBV24-1 with TRBJ2-1; no firm D call. From germline, CDR1 is KGHDR and CDR2 SFDVKD. The CDR3 spans 11 residues. The V and J ends lost 4 bases and 7 bases respectively, with 4 bases between them. In DNA, the CDR3 is TGTGCCACCAGTGACTGGAATGAGCAGTTCTTC. Amino acid sequence: CATSDWNEQFF.

This clonotype has a count of ten or more. The chain joins TRBV5-1 to TRBJ2-3; D call uncertain. Germline V CDR1 and CDR2: SGHRS, YFSETQ. Trimming took 3 bases from V and 2 from J, leaving 10 bases between them. The CDR3 has 14 residues. The DNA of the CDR3 is TGCGCCAGCAGCTCCGGGCAGCCCACAGATACGCAGTATTTT. Amino acid sequence: CASSSGQPTDTQYF.

This clonotype was recorded at least ten times. J is TRBJ1-1 and V is TRBV20-1, with D unresolved. V gave up 3 bases and J gave up 0 bases, with 11 bases separating them. The CDR3 covers 14 residues. The V gene's germline CDR1 is DFQATT and CDR2 SNEGSKA (reference sequence). The CDR3 is CSASGVDLNTEAFF. The CDR3 DNA is TGCAGTGCTAGCGGGGTGGACCTGAACACTGAAGCTTTCTTT.

This clonotype was recorded at least ten times. This chain joins TRBV10-3 and TRBJ1-1; D not certain. The CDR3 consists of 12 residues. The V and J ends lost 3 bases and 1 base respectively, with 3 bases between them. Looked up from germline, CDR1 is ENHRY and CDR2 is SYGVKD. The chain's CDR3 is CAISEGNTEAFF. CDR3 DNA: TGTGCCATCAGTGAAGGGAACACTGAAGCTTTCTTT.

This clonotype was counted many times. The chain couples TRBV5-5 to TRBJ1-5; tentatively, D is TRBD1 (5 bases). V shed 2 bases and J shed 4 bases, with 10 bases lying between them. The CDR3 length is 14 residues. Germline-derived CDR1 and CDR2 are SGHKS and YYEKEE (reference sequence). Written as DNA, the CDR3 is TGTGCCAGCAGCTTAGGGACGGCGAATCAGCCCCAGCATTTT. It codes for CASSLGTANQPQHF.

This clonotype was detected many times. The chain has TRBV5-1 and TRBJ2-3; TRBD1 is a possible D gene (6 bases). Germline CDR1 reads SGHRS; CDR2 reads YFSETQ. The CDR3 spans 15 residues. Between the trimmed V and J ends, which lost 6 bases and 5 bases, there was a span of 19 bases. CDR3 in amino acids: CASTKQGDPIDTQYF. CDR3 nucleotides: TGCGCCAGCACCAAACAGGGTGATCCGATAGATACGCAGTATTTT.

This clonotype was detected many times. The genes are TRBV12-3 or TRBV12-4 and TRBJ2-7; no reliable D call. V lost 5 bases, J lost 0 bases, and 2 bases lay in between. The CDR3 runs 11 residues. Here the CDR3 reads CASSHSYEQYF. The CDR3 DNA sequence: TGTGCCAGCAGTCACTCCTACGAGCAGTACTTC.

At least ten counts were recorded for this clonotype. This chain uses TRBV15 with TRBJ2-5; 12 bases line up with TRBD1. The CDR3 is made up of 17 amino acids. V gave up 4 bases and J gave up 5 bases; unmatched junction bases: 11. CDR1 LNHNV and CDR2 YYDKDF come from the germline V gene (reference sequence). The CDR3 protein is CATSTNRGQGAPETQYF. CDR3 sequence (DNA): TGTGCCACCAGCACGAATCGGGGACAGGGGGCTCCGGAGACCCAGTACTTC.